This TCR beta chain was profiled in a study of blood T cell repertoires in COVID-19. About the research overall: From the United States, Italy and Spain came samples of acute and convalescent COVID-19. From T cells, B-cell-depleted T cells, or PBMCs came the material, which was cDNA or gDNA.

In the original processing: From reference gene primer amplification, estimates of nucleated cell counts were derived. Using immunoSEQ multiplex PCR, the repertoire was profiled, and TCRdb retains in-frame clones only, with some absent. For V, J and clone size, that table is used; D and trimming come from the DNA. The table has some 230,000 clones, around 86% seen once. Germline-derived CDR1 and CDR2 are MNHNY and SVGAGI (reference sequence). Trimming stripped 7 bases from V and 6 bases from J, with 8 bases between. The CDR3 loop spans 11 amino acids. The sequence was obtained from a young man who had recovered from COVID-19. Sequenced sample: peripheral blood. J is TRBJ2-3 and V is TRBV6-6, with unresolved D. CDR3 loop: CASTLGDTQYF. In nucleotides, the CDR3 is TGTGCCAGCACTCTAGGTGATACGCAGTATTTT.